This entry lists 15 T cell receptor beta chains sequenced from one sample in a study of graft-versus-host responses after intestinal transplantation. These TCRs' antigens remain unknown. Repertoires were generated with immunoSEQ multiplex PCR, while TCRdb's copy carries only in-frame clones and drops some. The sample consists of 70,000 to 75,000 clones, roughly 90% of them appearing once. The source material was unstimulated CD8+ T cells sorted from spleen or lymph node cells, sampled before intestinal transplant. The receptors were gathered from a human donor who received an intestinal transplant.

V is TRBV7-8 and J is TRBJ1-2, with TRBD1 identical over 7 bases. J was trimmed by 8 bases and V by 2 bases; bases with no gene match: 17. The CDR3 has 17 residues. Germline V gene data show CDR1 as SGHVS and CDR2 as FQNEAQ. This CDR3 reads CASSLFETGTVWAGYTF. The CDR3 nucleotides read TGTGCCAGCAGCTTATTTGAGACAGGGACAGTGTGGGCCGGCTACACCTTC. The full variable domain, rest sourced from reference TRBV7-8 and TRBJ1-2, is GAGVSQSPRYKVAKRGQDVALRCDPISGHVSLFWYQQALGQGPEFLTYFQNEAQLDKSGLPSDRFFAERPEGSVSTLKIQRTQQEDSAVYLCASSLFETGTVWAGYTFGSGTRLTVV.

The genes are TRBV4-1 and TRBJ2-7, with 10 bases aligning to TRBD2. The CDR3 length is 15 residues. Germline loops: CDR1 MGHRA, CDR2 YSYEKL. The junction had 2 bases not matched to a gene; V was cut back by 1 base and J by 2 bases. The CDR3 here is CASSQGTSGTYEQYF. In DNA form, the CDR3 reads TGCGCCAGCAGCCAAGGGACTAGCGGAACCTACGAGCAGTACTTC.

The V call is TRBV28, the J call TRBJ1-2; TRBD1 might be the D (5 bases). The CDR3 contains 13 residues. Looked up from germline, CDR1 is MDHEN and CDR2 is SYDVKM. V was pared by 3 bases and J by 4 bases, with 9 bases between. Here the CDR3 reads CASSLTASYGYTF. The CDR3 nucleotides read TGTGCCAGCAGTTTGACAGCCTCCTATGGCTACACCTTC.

J is TRBJ2-7 and V is TRBV2; the match to TRBD1 covers 11 bases. Germline trimming cut 5 bases from V and 0 bases from J; bases unmatched to any gene: 6. Germline values: CDR1 SNHLY, CDR2 FYNNEI. This CDR3 comprises 16 residues. CDR3 sequence: CASSPGQGVFSYEQYF. The CDR3 DNA is TGTGCCAGCAGTCCGGGACAGGGGGTATTCTCCTACGAGCAGTACTTC.

The chain's CDR3 is CASSLKVVGAVYGYTF. The CDR3 bases are TGTGCCAGCAGTTTAAAGGTAGTGGGGGCCGTCTATGGCTACACCTTC. The J gene is TRBJ1-2, the V gene TRBV28; a possible D gene is TRBD1 (6 bases). The CDR3 sequence is 16 residues long. The germline CDR1 and CDR2 sequences are MDHEN and SYDVKM. V lost 2 bases to trimming and J lost 4 bases, with 17 bases between them.

This chain connects TRBV7-9 to TRBJ1-2; no firm D call. The CDR3 sequence is 13 residues long. V was clipped by 1 base and J by 4 bases, with 7 bases between them. Germline V gene lookup returns CDR1 SEHNR and CDR2 FQNEAQ (reference sequence). This CDR3 reads CASSLEEFYGYTF. The CDR3 DNA is TGTGCCAGCAGCTTAGAGGAGTTCTATGGCTACACCTTC.

This sequence joins TRBV7-2 and TRBJ2-1, with a possible D match to TRBD2 (5 bases). In germline, CDR1 is SGHTA, CDR2 FQGNSA. The V end was cut by 8 bases, the J end by 8 bases, with 16 bases between. This CDR3 spans 13 amino acids. CDR3 in amino acids: CASAALERDEQFF. CDR3 coding DNA: TGTGCCAGCGCCGCACTAGAGAGGGATGAGCAGTTCTTC.

This clone was picked up one time. Other DNA sequences in the sample encode the same CDR3. The V call is TRBV5-5, the J call TRBJ2-2, with 9 bases matching TRBD1. Looked up from germline, CDR1 is SGHKS and CDR2 is YYEKEE (reference sequence). The CDR3 is 17 amino acids. With V trimmed by 2 bases and J by 1 base, 6 bases remained unmatched. The CDR3 reads CASSLDPGQGNTGELFF. In nucleotides, the CDR3 is TGTGCCAGCAGCTTAGACCCGGGACAGGGGAACACCGGGGAGCTGTTTTTT.

This sequence joins TRBV10-3 and TRBJ2-7, with 8 bases identical to TRBD2. Trimming removed 6 bases from V and 2 bases from J; junction bases left unmatched: 12. The CDR3 extends over 16 amino acids. Looked up from germline, CDR1 is ENHRY and CDR2 is SYGVKD. The CDR3 sequence: CAIRTFVGAGAYEQYF. The CDR3 nucleotides are TGTGCCATCAGGACCTTCGTAGGAGCGGGGGCCTACGAGCAGTACTTC.

The V and J genes are TRBV7-9 and TRBJ2-7; 11 bases line up with TRBD2. There are 15 residues in the CDR3. V lost 10 bases and J lost 2; bases outside the gene matches: 10. Germline V gene sequence: CDR1 SEHNR, CDR2 FQNEAQ (reference sequence). DNA for the CDR3: TGTGCCACCTCTAAAGGGACTAGCGGAACCTACGAGCAGTACTTC. Encoded protein: CATSKGTSGTYEQYF.

This chain connects TRBV28 to TRBJ1-1; 9 bases match TRBD1. CDR3 size: 15 residues. The germline V gene has CDR1 MDHEN and CDR2 SYDVKM. V trimming: 4 bases; J trimming: 6 bases; junction bases outside the gene matches: 9. The CDR3 region has the DNA TGTGCCAGCAGTTGGATGTGGGACAGGGACTCTGAAGCTTTCTTT. It specifies CASSWMWDRDSEAFF.

This chain joins TRBV9 and TRBJ2-3; D unresolved. Germline V gives CDR1 SGDLS, CDR2 YYNGEE. Between the trimmed V and J ends, which lost 0 bases and 0 bases, there was a span of 14 bases. The CDR3 length is 17 residues. CDR3 residues: CASSVDEVLSSTDTQYF. In DNA form, the CDR3 reads TGTGCCAGCAGCGTAGATGAAGTTCTATCTAGCACAGATACGCAGTATTTT.

The chain combines TRBV7-8 with TRBJ1-1; 12 positions agree with TRBD1. The CDR3 length is 15 residues. V lost 4 bases and J lost 3; bases outside the gene matches: 3. Germline V CDR1 and CDR2: SGHVS, FQNEAQ. The chain's CDR3 is CASSSGQGADTEAFF. In DNA form, the CDR3 reads TGTGCCAGCAGCTCGGGACAGGGGGCGGACACTGAAGCTTTCTTT.

This chain uses TRBV27 with TRBJ1-5; 11 nucleotides agree with TRBD1. CDR3 size: 15 residues. Per germline, CDR1 MNHEY and CDR2 SMNVEV (reference sequence). V lost 5 bases, J lost 6 bases, and 6 bases stayed unmatched. Written as DNA, the CDR3 is TGTGCCAGCAGTGGACAGGGGGCGCATGGTCAGCCCCAGCATTTT. It encodes CASSGQGAHGQPQHF.

This clone was counted once. The CDR3 here is CASSQPGQGDNEQYF. The CDR3 DNA reads as TGTGCCAGCAGTCAACCGGGACAGGGTGACAACGAGCAGTACTTC. V is TRBV27 and J is TRBJ2-7; 9 positions agree with TRBD1. The CDR3 totals 15 residues. Per germline, CDR1 MNHEY and CDR2 SMNVEV (reference sequence). J was trimmed by 5 bases and V by 5 bases; bases with no gene match: 10.